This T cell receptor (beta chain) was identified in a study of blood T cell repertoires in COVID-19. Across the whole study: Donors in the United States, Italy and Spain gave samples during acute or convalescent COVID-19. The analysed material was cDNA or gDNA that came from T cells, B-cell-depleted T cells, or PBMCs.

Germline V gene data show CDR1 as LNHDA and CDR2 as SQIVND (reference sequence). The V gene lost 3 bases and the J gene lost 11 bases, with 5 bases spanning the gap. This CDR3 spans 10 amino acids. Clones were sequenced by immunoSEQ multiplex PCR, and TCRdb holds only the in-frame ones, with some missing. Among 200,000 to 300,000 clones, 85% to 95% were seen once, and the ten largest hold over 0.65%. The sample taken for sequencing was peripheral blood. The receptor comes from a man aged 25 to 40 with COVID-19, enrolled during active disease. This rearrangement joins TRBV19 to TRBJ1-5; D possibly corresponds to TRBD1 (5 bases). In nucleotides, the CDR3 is TGTGCCAGTAGTATCAGGGCCCAGCATTTT. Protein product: CASSIRAQHF.